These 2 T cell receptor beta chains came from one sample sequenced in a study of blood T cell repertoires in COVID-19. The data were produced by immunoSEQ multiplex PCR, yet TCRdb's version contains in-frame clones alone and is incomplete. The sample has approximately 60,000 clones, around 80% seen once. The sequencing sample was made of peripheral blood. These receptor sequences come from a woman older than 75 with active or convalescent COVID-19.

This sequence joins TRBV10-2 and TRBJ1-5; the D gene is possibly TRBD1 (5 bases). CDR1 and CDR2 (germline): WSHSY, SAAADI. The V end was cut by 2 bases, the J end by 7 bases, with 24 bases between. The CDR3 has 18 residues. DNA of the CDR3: TGCGCCAGCAGTGAGAGGGGCGGGGGTTGGTCTGTCTGGCAGCCCCAGCATTTT. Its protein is CASSERGGGWSVWQPQHF.

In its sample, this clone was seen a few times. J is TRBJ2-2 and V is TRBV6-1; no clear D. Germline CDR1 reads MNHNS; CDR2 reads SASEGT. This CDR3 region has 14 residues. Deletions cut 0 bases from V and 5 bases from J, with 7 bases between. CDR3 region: CASSEARETGELFF. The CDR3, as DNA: TGTGCCAGCAGTGAAGCACGCGAGACCGGGGAGCTGTTTTTT.